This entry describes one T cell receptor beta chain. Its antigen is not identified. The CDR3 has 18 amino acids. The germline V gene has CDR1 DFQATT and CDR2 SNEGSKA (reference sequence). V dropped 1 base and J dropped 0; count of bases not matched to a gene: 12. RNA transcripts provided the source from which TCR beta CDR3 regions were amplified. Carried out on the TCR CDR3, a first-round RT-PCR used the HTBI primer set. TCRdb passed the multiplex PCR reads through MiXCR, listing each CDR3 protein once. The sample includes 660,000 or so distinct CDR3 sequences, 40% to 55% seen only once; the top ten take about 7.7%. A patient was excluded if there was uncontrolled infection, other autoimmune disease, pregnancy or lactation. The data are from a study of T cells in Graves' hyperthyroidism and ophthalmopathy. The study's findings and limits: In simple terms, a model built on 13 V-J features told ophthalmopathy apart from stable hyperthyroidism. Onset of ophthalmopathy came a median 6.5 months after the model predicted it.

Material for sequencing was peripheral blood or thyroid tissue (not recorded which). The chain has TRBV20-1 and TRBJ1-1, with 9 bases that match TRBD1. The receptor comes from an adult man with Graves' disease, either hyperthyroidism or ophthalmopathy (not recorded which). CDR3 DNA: TGCAGTGCTAGAGCCCCCTCCGGGACAGGGCCCGTGAACACTGAAGCTTTCTTT. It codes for CSARAPSGTGPVNTEAFF.